What follows are 32 T cell receptor beta chains derived from one specimen sequenced in a study of shared clonotypes between healthy human individuals. Sequencing was performed with immunoSEQ multiplex PCR; in TCRdb, only in-frame clones are kept and a portion is missing. The profile shows 1.5 million to 2.5 million clones, over 85% of them singletons. CD8 cells classed as naive were CD45RO-negative and positively selected for CCR7, excluding terminally differentiated effector memory CD45RA+ cells. Sequencing was performed on naive CD8+ T cells sorted from blood. These receptors were obtained from a man younger than 35 in good health.

In its sample, this clone was seen once. The chain uses TRBV4-1 and TRBJ1-5; D perhaps matches TRBD1 (6 bases). The CDR3 spans 14 residues. V was trimmed by 5 bases and J by 5 bases, leaving 13 bases between them. The germline V gene has CDR1 MGHRA and CDR2 YSYEKL. The CDR3 bases are TGCGCCAGCAGCGAGGGGGGCGAACATCAGCCCCAGCATTTT. Amino acids: CASSEGGEHQPQHF.

This clone was recorded a few times. The V and J genes are TRBV4-1 and TRBJ1-1; D remains ambiguous. Trimming removed 4 bases from V and 3 bases from J, with 9 bases in between. CDR3 size: 13 residues. CDR1 and CDR2 from the germline V gene are MGHRA and YSYEKL. In DNA, the CDR3 is TGCGCCAGCAGCCGACACCAATACACTGAAGCTTTCTTT. It codes for CASSRHQYTEAFF.

The chain uses TRBV6-5 and TRBJ1-2; 8 bases agree with TRBD1. The V gene end was trimmed by 4 bases and the J gene end by 3 bases; junction bases not matched to a gene: 4. Germline loops: CDR1 MNHEY, CDR2 SVGAGI. The CDR3 loop spans 14 amino acids. The CDR3 region is CASSLDRGDYGYTF. The CDR3 coding sequence is TGTGCCAGCAGTTTAGACAGGGGAGACTATGGCTACACCTTC.

Here the CDR3 reads CASSQDPGEGGQPQHF. CDR3 DNA: TGCGCCAGCAGCCAAGATCCGGGGGAAGGGGGTCAGCCCCAGCATTTT. The rearrangement links TRBV4-3 to TRBJ1-5, with D maybe TRBD1 (6 bases). Looked up from germline, CDR1 is LGHNA and CDR2 is YSLEER. V lost 0 bases, J lost 6 bases, and 15 bases lay in between. The CDR3 totals 16 residues.

Of note for this clone: Other DNA variants within this sample encode the same CDR3. This chain links TRBV4-3 with TRBJ1-2, with D possibly TRBD1 on 5 matching bases. Trimming left V 1 base short and J 2 bases short, with 8 bases between. CDR3 length equals 14 residues. CDR1 is LGHNA and CDR2 is YSLEER in the germline V gene. The CDR3 loop is CASSQGTGNYGYTF. The CDR3 DNA reads as TGCGCCAGCAGCCAAGGCACAGGCAACTATGGCTACACCTTC.

This chain connects TRBV11-2 to TRBJ2-7, with a possible D match to TRBD1 (5 bases). The V end was cut by 5 bases, the J end by 3 bases, with 14 bases between. CDR3 length: 14 residues. Germline V CDR1 and CDR2: SGHAT, FQNNGV. DNA of the CDR3: TGTGCCAGCAGCATCCGACAGTATCTCTACGAGCAGTACTTC. This translates into CASSIRQYLYEQYF.

This sequence joins TRBV27 and TRBJ2-2; TRBD1 agrees at 10 bases. Germline V gene data show CDR1 as MNHEY and CDR2 as SMNVEV (reference sequence). The J segment lost 6 bases and the V segment lost 6 bases, leaving 13 bases of the junction unmatched. The CDR3 is 17 residues long. The CDR3 loop is CASSIYSGTGDAGELFF. The CDR3, as DNA: TGTGCCAGCAGCATATACTCCGGGACAGGGGATGCCGGGGAGCTGTTTTTT.

This chain connects TRBV4-1 to TRBJ2-7, with 8 bases aligning to TRBD2. J gave up 2 bases and V 4 bases, and 7 bases lay outside the gene matches. The germline V gene encodes CDR1 MGHRA and CDR2 YSYEKL. CDR3 length equals 15 residues. CDR3 amino acids: CASSPGGGGPYEQYF. CDR3 DNA sequence: TGCGCCAGCAGCCCCGGGGGGGGAGGGCCCTACGAGCAGTACTTC.

In nucleotides, the CDR3 is TGCGCCAGCAGCCAAGTCTGGGGGGCCTCTGGAAACACCATATATTTT. Residues: CASSQVWGASGNTIYF. The chain recombines TRBV4-1 with TRBJ1-3; TRBD1 is a possible D gene (6 bases). Germline V gives CDR1 MGHRA, CDR2 YSYEKL. V dropped 1 base and J dropped 0 bases, with 10 bases sitting between them. The CDR3 runs to 16 residues.

This clone has only one observation. The chain has TRBV11-3 and TRBJ2-1; D assignment may be TRBD1 or TRBD2 (5 bases each). Trimming shortened V by 3 bases and J by 5 bases, and 14 bases separated the two germline ends. CDR1 is SGHNT and CDR2 is YENEEA in the germline V gene. This CDR3 has 15 amino acids. CDR3 nucleotide sequence: TGTGCCAGCAGCTTGGGACCAGGCGTCAACAATGAGCAGTTCTTC. This codes for CASSLGPGVNNEQFF.

This chain links TRBV27 with TRBJ2-6; D is unclear. Trimming removed 5 bases at V and 0 bases at J, with 11 bases between. The germline CDR1 and CDR2 sequences are MNHEY and SMNVEV (reference sequence). The CDR3 is 16 amino acids. This chain's CDR3 is CASSPGPSSGANVLTF. The CDR3 coding sequence is TGTGCCAGCAGTCCTGGGCCGAGCTCTGGGGCCAACGTCCTGACTTTC.

V and J are TRBV30 and TRBJ2-5, with D perhaps matching TRBD2 (5 bases). CDR1 is GTSNPN and CDR2 is SVGIG in the germline V gene (reference sequence). V shed 0 bases and J shed 5 bases, with 13 bases lying between them. The length of the CDR3 is 14 residues. CDR3 bases: TGTGCCTGGAGTGTACGAAGGGAGCGGGAGACCCAGTACTTC. It is translated as CAWSVRRERETQYF.

This chain links TRBV7-9 with TRBJ1-1, with D perhaps TRBD1 (5 bases). Germline CDR1 is SEHNR and CDR2 is FQNEAQ (reference sequence). V gave up 3 bases and J gave up 4 bases, with 9 bases separating them. The CDR3 totals 13 residues. CDR3 in amino acids: CASSLGESTEAFF. Written as DNA, the CDR3 is TGTGCCAGCAGCTTGGGGGAGAGCACTGAAGCTTTCTTT.

The chain recombines TRBV19 with TRBJ2-7, with D possibly TRBD1 on 5 matching bases. Trimming removed 3 bases at V and 0 bases at J, with 9 bases between. The CDR3 is 14 residues long. From germline, CDR1 is LNHDA and CDR2 SQIVND (reference sequence). CDR3 loop: CASSIWGGSYEQYF. CDR3 coding DNA: TGTGCCAGTAGTATTTGGGGCGGCTCCTACGAGCAGTACTTC.

The V gene is TRBV27, the J gene TRBJ1-2; 7 nucleotides line up with TRBD1. Losses at the gene ends were 3 bases for V and 5 bases for J; bases not matched to a gene: 9. Per the germline V gene, CDR1 is MNHEY and CDR2 is SMNVEV (reference sequence). CDR3 size: 15 residues. The CDR3 reads CASSLQRDSLYGYTF. DNA for the CDR3: TGTGCCAGCAGTTTGCAGAGGGACAGCTTATATGGCTACACCTTC.

The chain combines TRBV6-1 with TRBJ2-7; D uncertain. In germline, CDR1 is MNHNS, CDR2 SASEGT. The CDR3 length is 13 residues. V was pared by 0 bases and J by 2 bases, with 5 bases between. The CDR3 reads CASSEAATYEQYF. In nucleotides, the CDR3 is TGTGCCAGCAGTGAAGCGGCCACCTACGAGCAGTACTTC.

On this clone itself: One end of the junction does not line up with germline, which may come from a read error. The chain recombines TRBV7-7 with TRBJ2-1; weak D call: TRBD1 (6 bases). Germline CDR1 and CDR2: SSHAT and FNYEAQ (reference sequence). The CDR3 length is 14 residues. The CDR3 loop is CASSLALAGDEQFF. The CDR3, as DNA: TGTGCTAGCAGCTTAGCTCTGGCAGGGGATGAGCAGTTCTTC.

The table lists this clone with a count of one. V usage is TRBV7-9 and J usage is TRBJ2-5; 8 bases are a match to TRBD1. CDR3 length equals 17 residues. Germline V CDR1 and CDR2: SEHNR, FQNEAQ (reference sequence). J gave up 3 bases and V 2 bases, and 11 bases lay outside the gene matches. The CDR3 DNA sequence: TGTGCCAGCAGCTTAATGGGTGACAGGGGAATAAAAGAGACCCAGTACTTC. This gives the protein CASSLMGDRGIKETQYF.

Note on this clone: Other nucleotide sequences from this sample produce the same CDR3. The chain is built from TRBV4-3 and TRBJ2-5; 10 bases match TRBD1. With V trimmed by 4 bases and J by 3 bases, 5 bases remained unmatched. The CDR3 is made up of 15 amino acids. From germline, CDR1 is LGHNA and CDR2 YSLEER. This CDR3 reads CASSPRTGGEETQYF. In DNA, the CDR3 is TGCGCCAGCAGCCCCCGGACAGGGGGAGAAGAGACCCAGTACTTC.

In this sample, this clone turned up once. The same CDR3 can be traced to other DNA sequences in this sample. The chain links TRBV30 to TRBJ2-7, with 8 bases identical to TRBD1. V trimming: 2 bases; J trimming: 4 bases; junction bases outside the gene matches: 4. CDR1 GTSNPN and CDR2 SVGIG come from the germline V gene (reference sequence). The CDR3 contains 13 residues. CDR3 amino acids: CAWSLDRAYEQYF. CDR3 DNA: TGTGCCTGGAGTTTGGACAGGGCATACGAGCAGTACTTC.

The chain carries TRBV27 and TRBJ1-6, with 7 bases lining up with TRBD1. Trimming cost V 6 bases and J 6 bases; bases outside gene matches: 11. The CDR3 loop spans 16 amino acids. CDR1 and CDR2 (germline): MNHEY, SMNVEV (reference sequence). The CDR3 sequence: CASRRQGKSCNSPLHF. The CDR3 coding sequence is TGTGCCAGCAGGCGACAGGGTAAGTCTTGTAATTCACCCCTCCACTTT.

This sequence joins TRBV7-2 and TRBJ2-7; D is possibly TRBD1 (6 bases). Germline CDR1 is SGHTA and CDR2 is FQGNSA. Trimming took off 4 bases at V and 2 bases at J, with 12 bases between the two ends. The CDR3 is made up of 14 amino acids. The CDR3 loop is CASSSPDSTYEQYF. The CDR3 nucleotides are TGTGCCAGCAGCTCCCCGGACAGTACCTACGAGCAGTACTTC.

V usage is TRBV7-9 and J usage is TRBJ1-5, with 8 bases identical to TRBD1. Trimming cost V 4 bases and J 7 bases; bases outside gene matches: 9. This CDR3 has 15 amino acids. CDR1 and CDR2 (germline): SEHNR, FQNEAQ (reference sequence). In DNA form, the CDR3 reads TGTGCCAGCAGCTCTGACCTAGCAGGGGGCCAGCCCCAGCATTTT. Protein: CASSSDLAGGQPQHF.

The V gene is TRBV28, the J gene TRBJ2-7; 7 bases are a match to TRBD1. The germline V gene has CDR1 MDHEN and CDR2 SYDVKM. Trimming removed 4 bases from V and 6 bases from J; junction bases left unmatched: 12. CDR3 length: 15 amino acids. The CDR3 DNA reads TGTGCCAGCAGTTCATACGAGACCGGGACAGTCGAGCAGTACTTC. It translates to CASSSYETGTVEQYF.

The CDR3 loop is CASSVSMTEETQYF. Here the CDR3 DNA reads TGTGCCAGCAGCGTAAGTATGACCGAAGAGACCCAGTACTTC. The chain employs TRBV9 and TRBJ2-5; unclear D gene. V lost 1 base and J 3 bases, leaving 10 bases between the germline ends. This CDR3 has 14 amino acids. Per the germline V gene, CDR1 is SGDLS and CDR2 is YYNGEE.

This clone was found a few times. The same CDR3 also results from other DNA sequences found in this sample. V usage is TRBV4-3 and J usage is TRBJ2-1; 9 bases agree with TRBD2. CDR1 LGHNA and CDR2 YSLEER come from the germline V gene. This CDR3 is 13 amino acids long. The V segment lost 4 bases and the J segment 7 bases; nucleotides outside the gene matches: 2. CDR3 in amino acids: CASSPGLANEQFF. The CDR3, as DNA: TGCGCCAGCAGCCCCGGACTAGCGAATGAGCAGTTCTTC.

This chain uses TRBV6-5 with TRBJ2-7; no clear D. This CDR3 region has 13 residues. The germline V gene encodes CDR1 MNHEY and CDR2 SVGAGI. V shed 5 bases and J shed 3 bases, with 11 bases lying between them. The CDR3 bases are TGTGCCAGCAGTATAGGGTTCGGCTACGAGCAGTACTTC. Translating gives CASSIGFGYEQYF.

The chain combines TRBV7-3 with TRBJ2-3, with 9 nucleotides matching TRBD2. Germline V gene data show CDR1 as SGHTA and CDR2 as FQGTGA. CDR3 size: 13 residues. J lost 1 base, V lost 11 bases, and 4 bases had no gene match. The CDR3 here is CARERGGTDTQYF. CDR3 in DNA: TGTGCCCGAGAGCGGGGGGGCACAGATACGCAGTATTTT.

The rearrangement uses TRBV2 and TRBJ2-7, with D perhaps TRBD2 (5 bases). CDR1 and CDR2 (germline): SNHLY, FYNNEI. V lost 6 bases and J lost 2, with 14 bases in between. This CDR3 has 14 residues. The CDR3 coding sequence is TGTGCCAGCAGGGAGGTCGACTTCGCCTACGAGCAGTACTTC. This codes for CASREVDFAYEQYF.

The rearrangement uses TRBV2 and TRBJ2-7; 7 bases are shared with TRBD1. The CDR3 runs to 14 residues. Germline V CDR1 and CDR2: SNHLY, FYNNEI. V was clipped by 6 bases and J by 6 bases; unmatched bases: 11. Here the CDR3 reads CASRETGLNSEQYF. Written as DNA, the CDR3 is TGTGCCAGCAGGGAGACAGGGCTTAACAGCGAGCAGTACTTC.

This clone was recorded only once. The gene calls are TRBV4-1 and TRBJ1-4; a possible D gene is TRBD1 (6 bases). Trimming pared 4 bases from V and 8 bases from J, leaving 17 bases between. This CDR3 spans 15 amino acids. CDR1 is MGHRA, CDR2 YSYEKL, per germline. The CDR3 DNA is TGCGCCAGCAGCCTTATTGGGGGGGCAGGCGAAAAACTGTTTTTT. Protein product: CASSLIGGAGEKLFF.

The chain is built from TRBV9 and TRBJ2-2, with 7 bases identical to TRBD1. This CDR3 region has 15 residues. Germline values: CDR1 SGDLS, CDR2 YYNGEE. Losses at the gene ends were 3 bases for V and 5 bases for J; bases not matched to a gene: 7. The CDR3 sequence is CASSDPGQRTGELFF. The DNA of the CDR3 is TGTGCCAGCAGCGACCCGGGACAGCGGACCGGGGAGCTGTTTTTT.